This T cell receptor beta chain was observed in a study of blood T cell repertoires in COVID-19. Study-level information: From the United States, Italy and Spain came samples of acute and convalescent COVID-19.

Data came from immunoSEQ multiplex PCR; TCRdb stores just in-frame clones and leaves some out. Here the sample spans about 340,000 clones, approximately 86% being singletons. Germline CDR1 reads MGHDK; CDR2 reads SYGVNS. CDR3 size: 14 residues. V lost 0 bases to trimming and J lost 4 bases, with 6 bases between them. V usage is TRBV25-1 and J usage is TRBJ2-2; D gene ambiguous. The sequenced sample consisted of PBMCs or T cells enriched from blood (not recorded which). The sequence was collected from a woman aged 40 to 49 with acute COVID-19. The CDR3, as DNA: TGTGCCAGCAGTGAATACGTTAGCACCGGGGAGCTGTTTTTT. Encoded protein: CASSEYVSTGELFF.